This TCR beta chain was profiled in a study of blood T cell repertoires in COVID-19. On the study more broadly: COVID-19 samples, acute and convalescent, were from the United States, Italy and Spain. PBMCs, B-cell-depleted T cells, or T cells were the source of the cDNA or gDNA that made up the material.

V lost 5 bases to trimming and J lost 3 bases, with 5 bases between them. CDR1 and CDR2 from the germline V gene are DFQATT and SNEGSKA (reference sequence). The CDR3 spans 10 residues. Cohort allocation depended upon clinical history that participants reported. The protocol was immunoSEQ multiplex PCR, while the TCRdb copy is restricted to in-frame clones and leaves out a portion. The sample lists around 300,000 clones; roughly 89% were seen once. What was sequenced was PBMCs or T cells enriched from blood (not recorded which). This receptor was taken from a woman aged 18 to 35 with acute COVID-19. The chain has TRBV20-1 and TRBJ2-7; D gene uncertain. CDR3 region: CSASHYEQYF. DNA for the CDR3: TGCAGTGCTTCCCACTACGAGCAGTACTTC.